This T cell receptor beta chain originates from a study of shared clonotypes between healthy human individuals. Whole-study results and caveats: Tissue TCR repertoires likely differ from these blood-only repertoires. A reduction in generation probabilities was seen for non-shared clonotypes relative to those shared by all four donors.

Replicate sorted-subset PCRs were loaded with roughly 200 ng DNA, 29,000 or so T cell genomes. This table comes from immunoSEQ multiplex PCR, and its TCRdb copy is limited to in-frame clones, with some not included. The sample carries a few million clones, just over 90% recorded once. Trimming stripped 3 bases from V and 2 bases from J, with 13 bases between. This CDR3 is built from 16 residues. Germline values: CDR1 MNHEY, CDR2 SVGAGI. Details on this clone: Antigen: not known.

Source material: naive CD4+ T cells sorted from blood. Subset indicated: CD45RA+ positively selected. This sequence originates from a man aged 18 to 30 in good health. This chain connects TRBV6-5 to TRBJ2-2, with TRBD2 as a possible D gene (6 bases). The CDR3 sequence: CASSYRGGINTGELFF. DNA of the CDR3: TGTGCCAGCAGTTATAGGGGCGGGATTAACACCGGGGAGCTGTTTTTT.